The rows below give T cell receptor beta chains drawn from one sample of a study of shared clonotypes between healthy human individuals. Using immunoSEQ multiplex PCR, the repertoire was profiled, and TCRdb retains in-frame clones only, with some absent. The table has around 980,000 clones, around 78% seen once. The specimen was memory CD4+ T cells from PBMCs. These receptor sequences come from a man aged 18-30 years in good health. Some clones in this sample may be carry-over from other donors' samples. Each CDR3 is given with its conserved first and last residue.

>TRBJ1-1|TRBV7-8|13
CASSSRGNTEAFF
>TRBJ2-2|TRBV7-2|15
CASSLGRESTGELFF
>TRBJ1-1|TRBV30|16
CAWSRGTGETDTEAFF
>TRBJ2-1|TRBV5-8|15
CASSRGTSGMNEQFF
>TRBJ1-2|TRBV7-3|12
CASSSRQFGYTF
>TRBJ2-1|TRBV20-1|11
CSAEKGEEQFF
>TRBJ2-1|TRBV7-2|15
CASSTLASTYNEQFF
>TRBJ2-5|TRBV5-1|17
CASSFPGTSGYQETQYF
>TRBJ1-6|TRBV5-1|16
CASSLRGSSYNSPLHF
>TRBJ1-5|TRBV7-2|14
CASSFMGGERPQHF
>TRBJ1-1|TRBV6-5|14
CASRRPSGNTEAFF
>TRBJ2-5|TRBV28|12
CASSGAVETQYF
>TRBJ2-3|TRBV5-1|15
CASSLISGSTDTQYF
>TRBJ2-3|TRBV19|16
CASAPVPGSRTDTQYF
>TRBJ1-1|TRBV29-1|11
CSSYRGTEAFF
>TRBJ1-2|TRBV30|14
CAWSVFGGGYGYTF
>TRBJ2-1|TRBV20-1|11
CSIEKFNEQFF
>TRBJ2-4|TRBV6-7|11
CASNQDGGWYF
>TRBJ2-5|TRBV5-8|12
CASSLTGWGQYF
>TRBJ1-3|TRBV5-1|15
CASSTGGRSGNTIYF
>TRBJ2-7|TRBV7-2|13
CASSLAGVHEQYF
>TRBJ2-2|TRBV29-1|16
CSVDKGGTSSTGELFF
>TRBJ1-1|TRBV28|12
CASSFLGTEAFF
>TRBJ2-3|TRBV28|20
CASSLGWRAGRGRSTDTQYF
>TRBJ1-2|TRBV7-9|17
CASSSQQRTGENYGYTF
>TRBJ1-2|TRBV4-1|15
CASSQRAGDSRGYTF
>TRBJ1-4|TRBV5-4|13
CASSFTDGEKLFF